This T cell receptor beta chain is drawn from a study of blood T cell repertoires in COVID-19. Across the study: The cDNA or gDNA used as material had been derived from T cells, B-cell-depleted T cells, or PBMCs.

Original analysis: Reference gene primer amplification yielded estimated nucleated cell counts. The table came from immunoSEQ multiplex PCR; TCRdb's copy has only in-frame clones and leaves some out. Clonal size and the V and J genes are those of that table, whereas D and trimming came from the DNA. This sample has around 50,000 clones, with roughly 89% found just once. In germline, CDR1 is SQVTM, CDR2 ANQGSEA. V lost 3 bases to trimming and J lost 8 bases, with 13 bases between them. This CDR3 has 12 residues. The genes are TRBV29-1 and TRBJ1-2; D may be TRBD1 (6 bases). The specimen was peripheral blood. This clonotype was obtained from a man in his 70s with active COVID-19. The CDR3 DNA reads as TGCAGCGTTGATCTCAGGGGAGGGGGCTACACCTTC. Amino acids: CSVDLRGGGYTF.